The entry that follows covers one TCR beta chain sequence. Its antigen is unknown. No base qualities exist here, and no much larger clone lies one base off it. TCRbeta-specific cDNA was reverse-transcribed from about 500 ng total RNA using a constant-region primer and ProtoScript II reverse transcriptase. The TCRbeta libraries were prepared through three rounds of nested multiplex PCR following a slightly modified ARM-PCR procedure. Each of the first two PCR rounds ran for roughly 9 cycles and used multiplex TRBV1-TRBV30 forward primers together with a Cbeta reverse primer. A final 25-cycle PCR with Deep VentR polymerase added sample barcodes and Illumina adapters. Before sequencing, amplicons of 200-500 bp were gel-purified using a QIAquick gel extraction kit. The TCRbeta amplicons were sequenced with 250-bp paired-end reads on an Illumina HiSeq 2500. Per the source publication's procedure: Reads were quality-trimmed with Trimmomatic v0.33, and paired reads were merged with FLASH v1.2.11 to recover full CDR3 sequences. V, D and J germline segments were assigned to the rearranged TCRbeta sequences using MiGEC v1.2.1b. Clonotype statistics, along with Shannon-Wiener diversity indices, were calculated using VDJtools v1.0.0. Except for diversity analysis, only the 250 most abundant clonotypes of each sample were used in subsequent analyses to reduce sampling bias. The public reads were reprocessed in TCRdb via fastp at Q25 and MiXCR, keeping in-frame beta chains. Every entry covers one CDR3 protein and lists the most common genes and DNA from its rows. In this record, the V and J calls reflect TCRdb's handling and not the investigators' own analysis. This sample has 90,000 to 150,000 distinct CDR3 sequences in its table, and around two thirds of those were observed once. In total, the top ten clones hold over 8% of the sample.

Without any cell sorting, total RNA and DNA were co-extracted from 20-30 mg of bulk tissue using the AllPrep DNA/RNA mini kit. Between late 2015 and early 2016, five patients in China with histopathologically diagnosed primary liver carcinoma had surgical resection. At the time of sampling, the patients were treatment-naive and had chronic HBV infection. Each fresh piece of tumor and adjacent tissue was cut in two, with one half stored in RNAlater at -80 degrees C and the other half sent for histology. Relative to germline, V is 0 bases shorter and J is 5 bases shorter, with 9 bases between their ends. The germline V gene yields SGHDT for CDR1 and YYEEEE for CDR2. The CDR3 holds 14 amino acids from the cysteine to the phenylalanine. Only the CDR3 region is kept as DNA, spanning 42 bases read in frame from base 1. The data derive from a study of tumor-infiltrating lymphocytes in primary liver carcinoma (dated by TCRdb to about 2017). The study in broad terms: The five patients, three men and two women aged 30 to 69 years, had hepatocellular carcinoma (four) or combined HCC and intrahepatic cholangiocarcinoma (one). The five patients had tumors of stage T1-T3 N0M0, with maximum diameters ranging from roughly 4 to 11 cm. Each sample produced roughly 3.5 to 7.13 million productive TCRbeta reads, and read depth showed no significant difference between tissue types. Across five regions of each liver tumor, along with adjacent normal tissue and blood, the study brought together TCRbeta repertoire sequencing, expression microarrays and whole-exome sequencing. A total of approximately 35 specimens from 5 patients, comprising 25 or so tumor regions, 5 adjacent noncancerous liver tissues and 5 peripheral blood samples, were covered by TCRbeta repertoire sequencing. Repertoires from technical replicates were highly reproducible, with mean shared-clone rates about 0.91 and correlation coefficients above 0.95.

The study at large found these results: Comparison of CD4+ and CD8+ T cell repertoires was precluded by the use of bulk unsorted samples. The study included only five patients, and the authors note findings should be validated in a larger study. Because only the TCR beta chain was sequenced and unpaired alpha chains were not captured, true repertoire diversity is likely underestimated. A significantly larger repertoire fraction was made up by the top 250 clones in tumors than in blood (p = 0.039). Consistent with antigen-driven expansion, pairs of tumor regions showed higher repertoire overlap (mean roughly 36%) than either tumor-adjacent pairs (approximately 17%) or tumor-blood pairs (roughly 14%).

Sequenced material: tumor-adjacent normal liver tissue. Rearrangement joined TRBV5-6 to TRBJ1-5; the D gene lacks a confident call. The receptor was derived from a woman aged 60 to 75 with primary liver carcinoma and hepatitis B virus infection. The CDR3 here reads CASSLGGRDQPQHF. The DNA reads TGTGCCAGCAGCTTGGGGGGTCGGGATCAGCCCCAGCATTTT.